Each of the 6 T cell receptor beta chains below was sequenced from the same sample in a study of shared clonotypes between healthy human individuals. The naive CD8 fraction comprised CD45RO-negative cells positively selected for CCR7 and excluded terminally differentiated effector memory CD45RA+ cells. Some clones are missing from TCRdb's copy, which holds only in-frame ones; the method was immunoSEQ multiplex PCR. The sample holds roughly 570,000 clones; 95% to 98% are singletons and the top ten take 0.3%. Sequenced sample: naive CD8+ T cells sorted from blood. The receptors originated from a man aged 25-40 years in good health.

This chain connects TRBV7-9 to TRBJ2-7, with D perhaps matching TRBD1 (5 bases). CDR3 length: 14 residues. CDR1 and CDR2 (germline): SEHNR, FQNEAQ (reference sequence). V gave up 1 base and J gave up 4 bases, with 11 bases separating them. The CDR3 here is CASSLGGKGYEQYF. The CDR3 region has the DNA TGTGCCAGCAGCTTAGGTGGGAAGGGGTACGAGCAGTACTTC.

The rearrangement links TRBV5-1 to TRBJ2-3; D remains unclear. Germline CDR1 reads SGHRS; CDR2 reads YFSETQ. The CDR3 is made up of 14 amino acids. The ends were cut back, 0 bases at V and 4 bases at J, with 9 bases in the middle. The CDR3 DNA reads as TGCGCCAGCAGCTTGGTGCAGATCCCAGATACGCAGTATTTT. This gives the protein CASSLVQIPDTQYF.

About this clone: At one boundary the junction diverges from the germline segment, which might be a read error. The V gene is TRBV7-7, the J gene TRBJ2-5; D is possibly TRBD1 (7 bases). The CDR3 length is 16 residues. Germline V gives CDR1 SSHAT, CDR2 FNYEAQ (reference sequence). CDR3 loop: CASSEEGGQMTETQYF. CDR3 nucleotides: TGTGCTAGCAGCGAAGAGGGGGGACAGATGACGGAGACCCAGTACTTC.

The rearrangement joins TRBV9 to TRBJ2-1, with unresolved D. CDR1 and CDR2 (germline): SGDLS, YYNGEE. Trimming took 0 bases from V and 4 from J, leaving 11 bases between them. The CDR3 length is 15 residues. The CDR3 DNA is TGTGCCAGCAGCGTAGCTACGGTAGGATACAATGAGCAGTTCTTC. Its translation: CASSVATVGYNEQFF.

This chain joins TRBV27 and TRBJ2-1; D possibly corresponds to TRBD2 (6 bases). The CDR3 is 17 amino acids. Germline V CDR1 and CDR2: MNHEY, SMNVEV (reference sequence). V dropped 4 bases and J dropped 8 bases, with 24 bases sitting between them. CDR3: CASSSLTTSYHGDEQFF. Written as DNA, the CDR3 is TGTGCCAGCAGTTCCCTCACTACTAGCTACCATGGGGATGAGCAGTTCTTC.

Details on this clone: Compared with germline, one end of the junction differs, possibly owing to a read error. The genes are TRBV7-7 and TRBJ2-1; D gene uncertain. Germline CDR1 and CDR2: SSHAT and FNYEAQ (reference sequence). This CDR3 contains 12 residues. The CDR3 protein is CASSSGNNEQFF. The CDR3 nucleotides are TGTGCTAGCAGCTCCGGAAACAATGAGCAGTTCTTC.